The next 21 T cell receptor beta chains were all read from a single sample in a study of regulatory T cells in long-lasting Graves disease. Time point noted: newly diagnosed GD, antithyroid drugs for less than 3 months. Scientists built the TCR library using RNA that was extracted from PBMCs. Libraries of TCR beta came from iRepertoire HTBI primers plus Arm-PCR of CDR3 regions. Using its own MiXCR run on the multiplex PCR reads, TCRdb lists one record per CDR3 protein. The table lists over 450,000 distinct CDR3 sequences, about 11% of them singletons, with about 8.3% in the top ten. The same data also contributed to another study, on T cells in Graves' hyperthyroidism and ophthalmopathy.

Material: peripheral blood mononuclear cells (PBMCs), obtained at new diagnosis, from a patient treated with antithyroid drugs. These receptors all come from a woman in her twenties or thirties with Graves disease.

This clonotype came up many times. The chain joins TRBV30 to TRBJ1-2; D may be TRBD1 (6 bases). V lost 0 bases to trimming and J lost 3 bases, with 14 bases between them. Germline V gene lookup returns CDR1 GTSNPN and CDR2 SVGIG (reference sequence). This CDR3 is built from 15 residues. The CDR3 loop is CAWSVQMDSDYGYTF. The CDR3 DNA follows: TGTGCCTGGAGTGTACAAATGGACAGCGACTATGGCTACACCTTC. Combining the CDR3 with reference TRBV30 and TRBJ1-2 gives the whole variable domain SQTIHQWPATLVQPVGSPLSLECTVEGTSNPNLYWYRQAAGRGLQLLFYSVGIGQISSEVPQNLSASRPQDRQFILSSKKLLLSDSGFYLCAWSVQMDSDYGYTFGSGTRLTVV.

At least ten counts were recorded for this clonotype. The chain has TRBV7-2 and TRBJ2-7; D gene uncertain. CDR3 length equals 13 residues. The V and J ends lost 4 bases and 2 bases respectively, with 9 bases between them. The V gene's germline CDR1 is SGHTA and CDR2 FQGNSA. CDR3 nucleotide sequence: TGTGCCAGCAGCTCAAGGCCTGCCTACGAGCAGTACTTC. This gives the protein CASSSRPAYEQYF.

This clonotype appeared a few times. CDR3 bases: TGTGCCAGCAGCGTGGATGCGGGGCTTTCTAATTCACCCCTCCACTTT. Its translation: CASSVDAGLSNSPLHF. The J gene is TRBJ1-6, the V gene TRBV9; TRBD1 might be the D (5 bases). CDR1 and CDR2 (germline): SGDLS, YYNGEE. CDR3 length: 16 residues. Trimming took off 2 bases at V and 6 bases at J, with 15 bases between the two ends.

This clonotype was picked up many times. The gene calls are TRBV20-1 and TRBJ2-3; 8 bases match TRBD2. The CDR3 runs to 16 residues. The ends lost 4 bases at V and 4 bases at J; junction bases unmatched: 13. The germline gives CDR1 DFQATT, CDR2 SNEGSKA (reference sequence). The CDR3 coding sequence is TGCAGTGCTACAGAAGAGCGGGAGCAGTGGTCAGATACGCAGTATTTT. As protein: CSATEEREQWSDTQYF.

This sequence joins TRBV20-1 and TRBJ2-1; TRBD2 matches 8 bases. J lost 9 bases, V lost 3 bases, and 4 bases had no gene match. This CDR3 has 12 amino acids. Per the germline V gene, CDR1 is DFQATT and CDR2 is SNEGSKA (reference sequence). The CDR3 reads CSASGRGVEQFF. In nucleotides, the CDR3 is TGCAGTGCTAGCGGGAGGGGTGTTGAGCAGTTCTTC.

This clonotype was seen more than once but under ten times. A much larger clone lies one base from this, so it may be a read error. This chain uses TRBV11-2 with TRBJ2-7, with a weak D call TRBD2 (5 bases). CDR1 and CDR2 (germline): SGHAT, FQNNGV. V lost 0 bases to trimming and J lost 6 bases, with 9 bases between them. The CDR3 has 13 residues. The CDR3 spells CASSLDLAVEQYF. The CDR3 DNA reads TGTGCCAGCAGCTTAGATCTAGCCGTCGAGCAGTACTTC. Full variable domain (rest looked up from reference TRBV11-2 and TRBJ2-7): EAGVAQSPRYKIIEKRQSVAFWCNPISGHATLYWYQQILGQGPKLLIQFQNNGVVDDSQLPKDRFSAERLKGVDSTLKIQPAKLEDSAVYLCASSLDLAVEQYFGPGTRLTVT.

A few counts support this clonotype. This chain's CDR3 is CASYTGILNEQFF. The DNA of the CDR3 is TGTGCCAGCTACACGGGGATCCTCAATGAGCAGTTCTTC. The genes are TRBV5-6 and TRBJ2-1, with D perhaps TRBD2 (5 bases). The CDR3 is made up of 13 amino acids. V was pared by 7 bases and J by 6 bases, with 14 bases between. Germline lookup yields CDR1 SGHDT and CDR2 YYEEEE.

This clonotype was picked up a small number of times. V usage is TRBV2 and J usage is TRBJ1-5; a weak D match, TRBD1 (5 bases). The CDR3 consists of 16 residues. Germline loops: CDR1 SNHLY, CDR2 FYNNEI. V was shortened by 4 bases and J by 0 bases, with 13 bases between the two germline ends. Written as DNA, the CDR3 is TGTGCCAGCAGTGCGATAGCAGGGCTTAGCAATCAGCCCCAGCATTTT. Translation: CASSAIAGLSNQPQHF.

This chain joins TRBV11-3 and TRBJ2-7; D uncertain. Germline V gives CDR1 SGHNT, CDR2 YENEEA. The length of the CDR3 is 15 residues. V shed 3 bases and J shed 0 bases, with 12 bases lying between them. CDR3 protein: CASSFLAASSYEQYF. In DNA, the CDR3 is TGTGCCAGCAGCTTCCTGGCGGCGAGCTCCTACGAGCAGTACTTC. Looking up the rest from reference TRBV11-3 and TRBJ2-7 gives the full variable domain: EAGVVQSPRYKIIEKKQPVAFWCNPISGHNTLYWYLQNLGQGPELLIRYENEEAVDDSQLPKDRFSAERLKGVDSTLKIQPAELGDSAVYLCASSFLAASSYEQYFGPGTRLTVT.

This clonotype was detected ten times or more. The V call is TRBV28, the J call TRBJ2-1; 7 nucleotides line up with TRBD1. Germline assignment: CDR1 MDHEN and CDR2 SYDVKM. The CDR3 contains 14 residues. Unmatched junction bases numbered 3, after V lost 2 bases and J lost 5 bases. The CDR3 region is CASSLGDSHNEQFF. CDR3 sequence (DNA): TGTGCCAGCAGTTTAGGGGACAGTCACAATGAGCAGTTCTTC.

This clonotype was seen only a few times. The gene calls are TRBV20-1 and TRBJ2-7; D perhaps matches TRBD2 (7 bases). There are 15 residues in the CDR3. Per germline, CDR1 DFQATT and CDR2 SNEGSKA (reference sequence). V lost 5 bases to trimming and J lost 2 bases, with 19 bases between them. The CDR3 loop reads CSAASGGAATYEQYF. The CDR3 DNA reads TGCAGTGCTGCCAGTGGGGGGGCCGCAACCTACGAGCAGTACTTC.

The V gene is TRBV13, the J gene TRBJ1-3; no firm D call. CDR3 length: 16 amino acids. V lost 4 bases to trimming and J lost 0 bases, with 13 bases between them. The V gene's germline CDR1 is PRHDT and CDR2 FYEKMQ (reference sequence). The CDR3 sequence: CASSSGLTNSGNTIYF. In nucleotides, the CDR3 is TGTGCCAGCAGCTCAGGCCTGACTAACTCTGGAAACACCATATATTTT. Supplemented by reference TRBV13 and TRBJ1-3, the full variable domain reads AAGVIQSPRHLIKEKRETATLKCYPIPRHDTVYWYQQGPGQDPQFLISFYEKMQSDKGSIPDRFSAQQFSDYHSELNMSSLELGDSALYFCASSSGLTNSGNTIYFGEGSWLTVV.

This clonotype was observed a few times. The rearrangement links TRBV9 to TRBJ2-3; D possibly corresponds to TRBD2 (6 bases). CDR1 and CDR2 from the germline V gene are SGDLS and YYNGEE. The length of the CDR3 is 16 residues. V was trimmed by 3 bases and J by 6 bases, leaving 20 bases between them. In nucleotides, the CDR3 is TGTGCCAGCAGCGCCCTGACCCAGACTAGTGTGGATACGCAGTATTTT. Translation: CASSALTQTSVDTQYF.

This clonotype was picked up many times. The rearrangement links TRBV27 to TRBJ1-1; possibly TRBD1 for D (5 bases). The germline CDR1 and CDR2 sequences are MNHEY and SMNVEV (reference sequence). The germline V and J ends were trimmed by 2 bases and 5 bases, with 18 bases remaining between them. This CDR3 comprises 16 residues. CDR3 bases: TGTGCCAGCAGTTTAAGGCGTTCAGGGCGCTTGACTGAAGCTTTCTTT. This gives the protein CASSLRRSGRLTEAFF.

This clonotype was counted between two and nine times. The chain uses TRBV6-2 or TRBV6-3 and TRBJ2-3; TRBD2 matches 8 bases. Looked up from germline, CDR1 is MNHEY and CDR2 is SVGEGT. The V gene end was trimmed by 6 bases and the J gene end by 4 bases; junction bases not matched to a gene: 9. This CDR3 has 15 residues. The CDR3 is CASRSGLVVADTQYF. The CDR3 bases are TGTGCCAGCAGATCGGGACTAGTGGTGGCAGATACGCAGTATTTT.

There are a few counts of this clonotype. The rearrangement joins TRBV7-9 to TRBJ2-1; 10 bases are shared with TRBD2. Germline assignment: CDR1 SEHNR and CDR2 FQNEAQ (reference sequence). This CDR3 spans 18 amino acids. J was trimmed by 2 bases and V by 5 bases; bases with no gene match: 12. CDR3 sequence (DNA): TGTGCCAGCAGCCCGTCTACTAGCGGGGCCAAGACCTACAATGAGCAGTTCTTC. Translated, it gives CASSPSTSGAKTYNEQFF.

The J gene is TRBJ1-2, the V gene TRBV12-3 or TRBV12-4, with TRBD1 matching 9 bases. This CDR3 contains 14 residues. The junction had 6 bases not matched to a gene; V was cut back by 6 bases and J by 4 bases. This CDR3 reads CASRPPTGGYGYTF. The CDR3 DNA reads TGTGCCAGCAGGCCTCCGACAGGGGGCTATGGCTACACCTTC.

This chain connects TRBV5-5 to TRBJ1-2; tentative D call: TRBD1 (6 bases). The ends were cut back, 2 bases at V and 9 bases at J, with 26 bases in the middle. Germline assignment: CDR1 SGHKS and CDR2 YYEKEE (reference sequence). The CDR3 sequence is 17 residues long. The CDR3 coding sequence is TGTGCCAGCAGCTTAACGGGGGGCAAGGGGGGCGGAACGCGCTACACCTTC. As protein: CASSLTGGKGGGTRYTF.

There are many counts of this clonotype. V gene TRBV2 combines with J gene TRBJ2-3, with D unresolved. The V and J ends lost 6 bases and 0 bases respectively, with 13 bases between them. The CDR3 sequence is 15 residues long. Looked up from germline, CDR1 is SNHLY and CDR2 is FYNNEI. The CDR3: CASRKDQASTDTQYF. The CDR3 nucleotides are TGTGCCAGCAGGAAAGACCAGGCGAGCACAGATACGCAGTATTTT. Based on the CDR3 plus reference TRBV2 and TRBJ2-3, the full variable domain is EPEVTQTPSHQVTQMGQEVILRCVPISNHLYFYWYRQILGQKVEFLVSFYNNEISEKSEIFDDQFSVERPDGSNFTLKIRSTKLEDSAMYFCASRKDQASTDTQYFGPGTRLTVL.

This clonotype came up a few times. In this CDR3 the conserved last residue, phenylalanine or tryptophan, is missing, so a read error is likely. This sequence joins TRBV24-1 and TRBJ2-5; D is unresolved. Looked up from germline, CDR1 is KGHDR and CDR2 is SFDVKD. Trimming took 4 bases from V and 5 from J, leaving 7 bases between them. The CDR3 covers 12 residues. CDR3 nucleotide sequence: TGTGCCACCAGTGACCTCAGTGAGACCCAGTACCTC. It codes for CATSDLSETQYL.

This clonotype was observed many times. The chain uses TRBV27 and TRBJ2-5; D is possibly TRBD1 (5 bases). The CDR3 runs 13 residues. From germline, CDR1 is MNHEY and CDR2 SMNVEV (reference sequence). The V and J ends lost 6 bases and 2 bases respectively, with 10 bases between them. As DNA, the CDR3 is TGTGCCAGCAGACGGACACATCAAGAGACCCAGTACTTC. Translated: CASRRTHQETQYF.